The 13 T cell receptor beta chains given below trace back to one sample, sequenced in a study of OX40 agonist ivuxolimab in advanced cancers. Produced via immunoSEQ multiplex PCR; TCRdb's table is partial and in-frame only. Of around 41,000 clones listed, approximately 80% are singletons. The material sequenced was CD4+ or CD8+ T cells sorted from blood, taken in a trial of the OX40 agonist ivuxolimab. The receptors here all came from an adult with an advanced solid tumor such as melanoma, head and neck, liver or kidney cancer.

The V call is TRBV6-5, the J call TRBJ2-7, with D maybe TRBD2 (7 bases). This CDR3 has 14 residues. Trimming shortened V by 8 bases and J by 1 base, and 15 bases separated the two germline ends. CDR1 is MNHEY, CDR2 SVGAGI, per germline. CDR3 DNA sequence: TGTGCCAGCCAGGGAGGGGGAATTTCCTACGAGCAGTACTTC. Encoded protein: CASQGGGISYEQYF.

V and J are TRBV19 and TRBJ1-4; D unresolved. Trimming shortened V by 4 bases and J by 5 bases, and 23 bases separated the two germline ends. The CDR3 has 18 residues. Germline assignment: CDR1 LNHDA and CDR2 SQIVND (reference sequence). For the CDR3, the DNA is TGTGCCAGTAGTACTGGGGTCCAATCCATTATCCTAAATGAAAAACTGTTTTTT. As protein: CASSTGVQSIILNEKLFF.

To note about this clone: A read error may account for a junction end that differs from germline. The rearrangement uses TRBV5-7 and TRBJ2-1; D unresolved. TRBV5-7 is an open reading frame, and its role is uncertain. There are 14 residues in the CDR3. The CDR3 sequence is CASSLVGRPNEQVF. CDR3 nucleotides: TGTGCCAGCAGCTTGGTGGGCAGGCCCAATGAGCAGGTCTTC.

The rearrangement links TRBV5-3 to TRBJ2-1; 7 nucleotides agree with TRBD1. TRBV5-3 has ORF status, its function being uncertain. V was clipped by 4 bases and J by 5 bases; unmatched bases: 3. The CDR3 has 13 residues. In nucleotides, the CDR3 is TGTGCCAGAAGCCGGGACAGAGACAATGAGCAGTTCTTC. Protein product: CARSRDRDNEQFF.

The chain carries TRBV4-2 and TRBJ2-3; 8 bases map to TRBD2. Losses at the gene ends were 0 bases for V and 2 bases for J; bases not matched to a gene: 4. This CDR3 contains 16 residues. In germline, CDR1 is LGHNA, CDR2 YNFKEQ. The CDR3 coding sequence is TGTGCCAGCAGCCAAGAACTAGCGGATTACACAGATACGCAGTATTTT. This gives the protein CASSQELADYTDTQYF.

The rearrangement uses TRBV11-2 and TRBJ2-5; 12 positions agree with TRBD2. The CDR3 sequence is 17 residues long. Germline V CDR1 and CDR2: SGHAT, FQNNGV. V gave up 0 bases and J gave up 1 base; unmatched junction bases: 3. CDR3 loop: CASSLDLGLAGQETQYF. The CDR3 bases are TGTGCCAGCAGCTTAGACCTGGGACTAGCGGGCCAAGAGACCCAGTACTTC.

The chain joins TRBV7-9 to TRBJ1-2, with unresolved D. The germline V gene has CDR1 SEHNR and CDR2 FQNEAQ (reference sequence). The length of the CDR3 is 10 residues. V lost 3 bases, J lost 8 bases, and 4 bases lay in between. The CDR3 DNA reads TGTGCCAGCAGCTTTGACGGCTACACCTTC. Translation gives CASSFDGYTF.

CDR3 amino acids: CASSYQTGGGELFF. The CDR3 region has the DNA TGTGCCAGCAGCTACCAGACAGGAGGCGGGGAGCTGTTTTTT. This chain links TRBV5-4 with TRBJ2-2; D may be TRBD1 (6 bases). V shed 3 bases and J shed 7 bases, with 13 bases lying between them. Per germline, CDR1 SGHNT and CDR2 YYREEE (reference sequence). CDR3 length: 14 residues.

The rearrangement joins TRBV10-3 to TRBJ1-2; D perhaps matches TRBD1 (5 bases). This CDR3 comprises 12 residues. Trimming removed 10 bases from V and 8 bases from J, with 17 bases in between. Looked up from germline, CDR1 is ENHRY and CDR2 is SYGVKD. The CDR3 bases are TGTGCCACCGCCCCGGAGGGGTACGGCTACACCTTC. Translation gives CATAPEGYGYTF.

V gene TRBV9 combines with J gene TRBJ1-6; 9 nucleotides align to TRBD1. V lost 2 bases, J lost 5 bases, and 2 bases stayed unmatched. Germline V lookup: CDR1 SGDLS, CDR2 YYNGEE. There are 15 residues in the CDR3. The CDR3 DNA follows: TGTGCCAGCAGCGTCACAGGGGGCAATAATTCACCCCTCCACTTT. Its translation: CASSVTGGNNSPLHF.

The sample holds one count of this clone. V is TRBV27 and J is TRBJ2-3; D may be TRBD1 or TRBD2 (5 bases each). This CDR3 comprises 18 residues. CDR1 MNHEY and CDR2 SMNVEV come from the germline V gene (reference sequence). The V end was cut by 4 bases, the J end by 1 base, with 21 bases between. CDR3 nucleotides: TGTGCCAGCAGTTATGGCCCTCGAGGGGTGGTGCGCACAGATACGCAGTATTTT. It yields the protein CASSYGPRGVVRTDTQYF.

This chain joins TRBV7-9 and TRBJ1-1; 7 bases align to TRBD1. The CDR3 consists of 12 residues. Per germline, CDR1 SEHNR and CDR2 FQNEAQ (reference sequence). Trimming at V came to 7 bases and at J to 6 bases, leaving 5 bases not matched to a gene. The CDR3 coding sequence is TGTGCCAGCATCGACAGGGTCGCTGAAGCTTTCTTT. Translating it yields CASIDRVAEAFF.

J is TRBJ2-1 and V is TRBV7-2; 10 positions match TRBD1. Germline values: CDR1 SGHTA, CDR2 FQGNSA. The junction had 10 bases not matched to a gene; V was cut back by 4 bases and J by 16 bases. The CDR3 length is 13 residues. This CDR3 reads CASSSHWTGGDFF. As DNA, the CDR3 is TGTGCCAGCAGCTCCCACTGGACAGGGGGGGACTTCTTC.